Listed here are 21 T cell receptor beta chains from one sample, sequenced in a study of blood T cell repertoires in COVID-19. Assay: immunoSEQ multiplex PCR; the TCRdb copy retains only in-frame clones and omits some. The data hold 55,000 to 90,000 clones, with around nine tenths observed a single time. The sequenced sample was peripheral blood. These receptor sequences come from a woman in her sixties with acute or convalescent COVID-19.

Comment on this clone: The sample has other DNA sequences that encode this CDR3 too. This chain connects TRBV5-1 to TRBJ1-1; 7 bases are a match to TRBD1. The CDR3 has 14 amino acids. Germline V lookup: CDR1 SGHRS, CDR2 YFSETQ. V was pared by 3 bases and J by 1 base, with 3 bases of the junction left unmatched. In nucleotides, the CDR3 is TGCGCCAGCAGCTCGGGACAGCCGAACACTGAAGCTTTCTTT. It is translated as CASSSGQPNTEAFF.

This clone has just a few counts. The V gene is TRBV19, the J gene TRBJ1-2; the D is unclear. The CDR3 contains 15 residues. Germline V gene data show CDR1 as LNHDA and CDR2 as SQIVND (reference sequence). The V and J ends lost 0 bases and 8 bases respectively, with 16 bases between them. CDR3: CASSIDQGRRQGYTF. As DNA, the CDR3 is TGTGCCAGTAGTATAGATCAAGGCCGGCGGCAAGGCTACACCTTC.

The V and J genes are TRBV6-5 and TRBJ1-5; D call uncertain. Germline V CDR1 and CDR2: MNHEY, SVGAGI. The CDR3 covers 15 residues. Trimming took 7 bases from V and 0 from J, leaving 13 bases between them. The CDR3 DNA follows: TGTGCCAGCATTAGGAGGGAATATAGCAATCAGCCCCAGCATTTT. This gives the protein CASIRREYSNQPQHF.

The gene calls are TRBV2 and TRBJ1-1; D gene unclear. Trimming removed 7 bases at V and 5 bases at J, with 17 bases between. Germline-derived CDR1 and CDR2 are SNHLY and FYNNEI. The CDR3 covers 14 residues. The CDR3, as DNA: TGTGCCAGCAACTCAGGACGGAGAGGGACTGAAGCTTTCTTT. This translates into CASNSGRRGTEAFF.

This clone was detected only once. V gene TRBV6-5 combines with J gene TRBJ1-4; possible D gene TRBD1, 6 bases. Germline-derived CDR1 and CDR2 are MNHEY and SVGAGI. Trimming shortened V by 6 bases and J by 0 bases, and 11 bases separated the two germline ends. The CDR3 sequence is 15 residues long. The chain's CDR3 is CASREDSATNEKLFF. CDR3 sequence (DNA): TGTGCCAGCAGAGAGGACAGTGCAACTAATGAAAAACTGTTTTTT.

The chain combines TRBV6-5 with TRBJ1-6; TRBD1 might be the D (6 bases). V was trimmed by 4 bases and J by 7 bases, leaving 17 bases between them. CDR1 is MNHEY and CDR2 is SVGAGI in the germline V gene. CDR3 length equals 16 residues. The CDR3 spells CASSSLGGQGNSPLHF. The CDR3 DNA sequence: TGTGCCAGCAGTTCTTTGGGGGGGCAGGGGAATTCACCCCTCCACTTT.

This rearrangement joins TRBV6-5 to TRBJ2-7, with 7 bases that match TRBD1. Germline-derived CDR1 and CDR2 are MNHEY and SVGAGI. The CDR3 runs 14 residues. With 2 bases clipped from V and 4 bases from J, the junction kept 5 bases outside the gene matches. The CDR3, as DNA: TGTGCCAGCAGTTACGATAAACAGGGGTACGAGCAGTACTTC. This codes for CASSYDKQGYEQYF.

This clone was detected only a few times. This sample includes further DNA sequences coding for the same CDR3. This chain's CDR3 is CASSFEVNTEAFF. CDR3 sequence (DNA): TGCGCCAGCAGCTTCGAGGTGAACACTGAAGCTTTCTTT. The chain couples TRBV5-1 to TRBJ1-1; no reliable D call. The germline V gene has CDR1 SGHRS and CDR2 YFSETQ. The CDR3 has 13 amino acids. The V end was cut by 2 bases, the J end by 0 bases, with 5 bases between. The full variable domain, in which reference TRBV5-1 and TRBJ1-1 provide the parts outside the CDR3, is KAGVTQTPRYLIKTRGQQVTLSCSPISGHRSVSWYQQTPGQGLQFLFEYFSETQRNKGNFPGRFSGRQFSNSRSEMNVSTLELGDSALYLCASSFEVNTEAFFGQGTRLTVV.

V and J are TRBV2 and TRBJ2-7; 9 bases are shared with TRBD2. Germline assignment: CDR1 SNHLY and CDR2 FYNNEI. The V gene end was trimmed by 3 bases and the J gene end by 6 bases; junction bases not matched to a gene: 3. CDR3 size: 13 residues. The CDR3 sequence is CASSEARGGEQYF. The CDR3 nucleotides read TGTGCCAGCAGTGAGGCGCGGGGGGGCGAGCAGTACTTC. The variable domain in full, with the rest retrieved from reference TRBV2 and TRBJ2-7, is EPEVTQTPSHQVTQMGQEVILRCVPISNHLYFYWYRQILGQKVEFLVSFYNNEISEKSEIFDDQFSVERPDGSNFTLKIRSTKLEDSAMYFCASSEARGGEQYFGPGTRLTVT.

The chain uses TRBV18 and TRBJ1-3; D is ambiguous. The CDR3 covers 14 residues. V lost 6 bases and J lost 4, with 13 bases in between. Germline CDR1 and CDR2: KGHSH and LQKENI. The CDR3 reads CASSPRSEGNTIYF. The CDR3 DNA reads TGTGCCAGCTCCCCAAGGAGCGAGGGAAACACCATATATTTT.

V and J are TRBV4-1 and TRBJ2-3; TRBD1 is a possible D gene (5 bases). The V gene's germline CDR1 is MGHRA and CDR2 YSYEKL. The CDR3 length is 13 residues. Trimming removed 3 bases at V and 9 bases at J, with 13 bases between. The CDR3 is CASSHDQGKTQYF. The CDR3 DNA reads TGCGCCAGCAGCCACGACCAGGGTAAGACGCAGTATTTT.

The chain is built from TRBV12-3 or TRBV12-4 and TRBJ1-2; 7 bases fit TRBD1. This CDR3 region has 13 residues. V was pared by 5 bases and J by 4 bases, with 4 bases of the junction left unmatched. The CDR3 protein is CASSRTGGYGYTF. The CDR3, as DNA: TGTGCCAGCAGTAGGACAGGAGGCTATGGCTACACCTTC.

This sequence joins TRBV7-2 and TRBJ2-5, with 10 bases fitting TRBD2. Germline V gene data show CDR1 as SGHTA and CDR2 as FQGNSA. This CDR3 spans 16 amino acids. The V and J ends lost 5 bases and 4 bases, in that order; junction bases with no gene match: 10. The CDR3 nucleotides are TGTGCCAGCAGCCCCCGGGAGCGGGGGGGAGGAGAGACCCAGTACTTC. This translates into CASSPRERGGGETQYF. The full variable domain, in which reference TRBV7-2 and TRBJ2-5 provide the parts outside the CDR3, is GAGVSQSPSNKVTEKGKDVELRCDPISGHTALYWYRQSLGQGLEFLIYFQGNSAPDKSGLPSDRFSAERTGGSVSTLTIQRTQQEDSAVYLCASSPRERGGGETQYFGPGTRLLVL.

The CDR3 region has the DNA TGTGCCAGCAGCTTAATGGCGGGGGGCACAGATACGCAGTATTTT. It encodes CASSLMAGGTDTQYF. The chain combines TRBV7-6 with TRBJ2-3; TRBD2 matches at 7 bases. CDR3 size: 15 residues. J gave up 1 base and V 2 bases, and 3 bases lay outside the gene matches. Germline CDR1 reads SGHVS; CDR2 reads FNYEAQ. The full variable domain, with the rest looked up from reference TRBV7-6 and TRBJ2-3, is GAGVSQSPRYKVTKRGQDVALRCDPISGHVSLYWYRQALGQGPEFLTYFNYEAQQDKSGLPNDRFSAERPEGSISTLTIQRTEQRDSAMYRCASSLMAGGTDTQYFGPGTRLTVL.

The DNA for the CDR3 is TGTGCCAGCACAGTTACTTCGAACACTGAAGCTTTCTTT. Encoded protein: CASTVTSNTEAFF. V and J are TRBV19 and TRBJ1-1; D gene uncertain. Germline V gives CDR1 LNHDA, CDR2 SQIVND (reference sequence). The CDR3 is made up of 13 amino acids. V was clipped by 9 bases and J by 1 base, with 12 bases between them. Filled out from reference TRBV19 and TRBJ1-1, the complete variable domain reads DGGITQSPKYLFRKEGQNVTLSCEQNLNHDAMYWYRQDPGQGLRLIYYSQIVNDFQKGDIAEGYSVSREKKESFPLTVTSAQKNPTAFYLCASTVTSNTEAFFGQGTRLTVV.

The gene calls are TRBV19 and TRBJ1-1; the match to TRBD1 covers 7 bases. The trim removed 5 bases at V and 4 bases at J, leaving 10 bases unmatched. Germline V gives CDR1 LNHDA, CDR2 SQIVND (reference sequence). The CDR3 is 15 residues long. CDR3 in amino acids: CASSANFGTATEAFF. CDR3 DNA sequence: TGTGCCAGTAGTGCAAATTTTGGGACAGCCACTGAAGCTTTCTTT. The full variable domain, with the rest looked up from reference TRBV19 and TRBJ1-1, is DGGITQSPKYLFRKEGQNVTLSCEQNLNHDAMYWYRQDPGQGLRLIYYSQIVNDFQKGDIAEGYSVSREKKESFPLTVTSAQKNPTAFYLCASSANFGTATEAFFGQGTRLTVV.

The rearrangement joins TRBV19 to TRBJ2-1; 15 positions agree with TRBD2. This CDR3 has 15 residues. Germline CDR1 LNHDA, CDR2 SQIVND (reference sequence). V was clipped by 5 bases and J by 12 bases; unmatched bases: 8. CDR3: CASSAGLAGGPGQFF. The CDR3 DNA sequence: TGTGCCAGTAGTGCGGGACTAGCGGGGGGCCCCGGGCAGTTCTTC.

V and J are TRBV29-1 and TRBJ2-1; 11 nucleotides align to TRBD2. There are 14 residues in the CDR3. The germline V gene encodes CDR1 SQVTM and CDR2 ANQGSEA. V was clipped by 4 bases and J by 5 bases; unmatched bases: 4. The CDR3 nucleotides read TGCAGCGTTGCGTCTAGCGGGGGGCACAATGAGCAGTTCTTC. It codes for CSVASSGGHNEQFF.

DNA of the CDR3: TGTGCCAGCAGCCCAGGACAGGGGGCGAATGGCTACACCTTC. Residues: CASSPGQGANGYTF. J is TRBJ1-2 and V is TRBV5-4; TRBD1 agrees at 11 bases. The V and J ends lost 4 bases and 6 bases, in that order; junction bases with no gene match: 5. The CDR3 extends over 14 amino acids. Germline CDR1 is SGHNT and CDR2 is YYREEE (reference sequence).

V usage is TRBV2 and J usage is TRBJ1-2; the match to TRBD1 covers 7 bases. V lost 5 bases, J lost 3 bases, and 6 bases stayed unmatched. CDR3 length equals 14 residues. Germline V gene data show CDR1 as SNHLY and CDR2 as FYNNEI. CDR3 residues: CASSTDRADYGYTF. CDR3 sequence (DNA): TGTGCCAGCAGTACCGACAGGGCGGACTATGGCTACACCTTC. The full variable domain, rest sourced from reference TRBV2 and TRBJ1-2, is EPEVTQTPSHQVTQMGQEVILRCVPISNHLYFYWYRQILGQKVEFLVSFYNNEISEKSEIFDDQFSVERPDGSNFTLKIRSTKLEDSAMYFCASSTDRADYGYTFGSGTRLTVV.

The rearrangement uses TRBV7-2 and TRBJ1-5, with 7 bases lining up with TRBD1. Germline V CDR1 and CDR2: SGHTA, FQGNSA. V trimming: 5 bases; J trimming: 1 base; junction bases outside the gene matches: 2. The CDR3 spans 14 residues. This CDR3 is CASSPDRSNQPQHF. The CDR3 region has the DNA TGTGCCAGCAGCCCGGACAGGAGCAATCAGCCCCAGCATTTT.